The clone carrying this TCR beta chain was picked up a small number of times. Its antigen is not known. This entry belongs to a study of cytomegalovirus exposure and HLA in healthy donors. As for the study in general: One earlier analysis, a look at roughly 180 million T cells, found approximately 120 million unique TCR beta sequences.

PCR amplification relied on 60 Vbeta primers (plus 13 Jbeta primers). TCRdb keeps only in-frame clones here, not all; method: immunoSEQ multiplex PCR. The sample has about 100,000 clones, 50% to 65% seen once. Overall study results and limits: Immune exposure information comprised only CMV serostatus. Based on reports, TCR beta sequences accurately predicted HLA-A and HLA-B alleles for most subjects.

Input material: PBMCs. The receptor comes from a man aged 25 to 40 in good health and CMV-seropositive.

The CDR3 sequence: CASSPGTGVLSPDTQYF. The CDR3, as DNA: TGTGCCAGCAGCCCCGGGACAGGGGTGTTGAGCCCAGATACGCAGTATTTT. The chain employs TRBV7-9 and TRBJ2-3; TRBD1 matches 10 bases. Germline CDR1 is SEHNR and CDR2 is FQNEAQ (reference sequence). With V trimmed by 5 bases and J by 4 bases, 12 bases remained unmatched. The CDR3 loop spans 17 amino acids.